This T cell receptor beta chain was documented in a study of blood T cell repertoires in COVID-19. Across the whole study: Acute-phase and convalescent COVID-19 samples originated in the United States, Italy and Spain. T cells, B-cell-depleted T cells, or PBMCs provided the cDNA or gDNA that served as material.

There are 15 residues in the CDR3. Trimming cost V 3 bases and J 0 bases, with 8 bases left between them. Germline V gene data show CDR1 as WNHNN and CDR2 as SYGVQD (reference sequence). In the authors' methods: By means of reference gene primer amplification, nucleated cell counts were estimated. Libraries were prepared by immunoSEQ multiplex PCR; TCRdb keeps only in-frame clonotypes and omits some of them. V and J calls and clone size follow that table, whereas D and trimming were derived from the DNA. The data show about 100,000 clones, roughly 80% seen once. This chain connects TRBV10-1 to TRBJ2-2; TRBD2 is a possible D gene (5 bases). This receptor was identified in a middle-aged man with active or convalescent COVID-19. Sequencing was done on a sample of peripheral blood. The CDR3 region is CASSEIAPNTGELFF. CDR3 bases: TGCGCCAGCAGTGAAATAGCGCCGAACACCGGGGAGCTGTTTTTT.